Following are 14 T cell receptor beta chains from one sample sequenced in a study of vaccination and CD4 T cells after COVID-19. The treatment: roughly ten-day PBMC culture with coronavirus spike peptide pools or control peptides (ViraFEST assay). CD4+ T cells that came from the unexposed donor were collected before the COVID-19 pandemic (2011-2018). CD4+ T cells that had been cultured provided DNA sequenced with the Oncomine TCR Beta short-read assay. In TCRdb, the PCR reads were re-called with MiXCR into one record per CDR3 protein. The sample shows 6,000 to 7,000 distinct CDR3 sequences, just over 70% of them seen only once. For these receptors, no antigen is known. The sequencing sample was made of CD4+ T cells from blood, cultured in vitro. Every receptor here comes from a human donor in good health.

The J gene is TRBJ1-2, the V gene TRBV2; TRBD1 agrees at 8 bases. The CDR3 sequence is 15 residues long. V was pared by 8 bases and J by 6 bases, with 14 bases of the junction left unmatched. From germline, CDR1 is SNHLY and CDR2 FYNNEI. CDR3 in DNA: TGTGCCAGCTCTTTACGTCAGGGGGCGGGCGATGGCTACACCTTC. Translation gives CASSLRQGAGDGYTF.

V usage is TRBV27 and J usage is TRBJ1-5, with D possibly matching TRBD1 (6 bases). Trimming stripped 1 base from V and 2 bases from J, with 9 bases between. Per germline, CDR1 MNHEY and CDR2 SMNVEV (reference sequence). The length of the CDR3 is 15 residues. The CDR3 loop is CASSLLAGGNQPQHF. The CDR3 nucleotides are TGTGCCAGCAGTTTATTGGCAGGGGGCAATCAGCCCCAGCATTTT.

The V call is TRBV6-4, the J call TRBJ1-2; 9 bases align to TRBD1. The CDR3 is made up of 14 amino acids. Looked up from germline, CDR1 is MRHNA and CDR2 is SNTAGT. V was clipped by 6 bases and J by 7 bases; unmatched bases: 9. Written as DNA, the CDR3 is TGTGCCAGCAGCCCGGAGACAGGGGGTTTTGGCTACACCTTC. Amino acid sequence: CASSPETGGFGYTF.

This clonotype is medium-sized within its sample. V usage is TRBV4-3 and J usage is TRBJ2-3; 13 bases fit TRBD2. The germline V gene encodes CDR1 LGHNA and CDR2 YSLEER. Unmatched junction bases numbered 4, after V lost 4 bases and J lost 6 bases. There are 15 residues in the CDR3. CDR3 loop: CASSLGLAGVDTQYF. In DNA form, the CDR3 reads TGCGCCAGCAGCCTTGGACTAGCGGGGGTGGATACGCAGTATTTT.

J is TRBJ1-1 and V is TRBV6-1; 7 bases line up with TRBD1. This CDR3 region has 14 residues. The trim removed 8 bases at V and 2 bases at J, leaving 8 bases unmatched. Per germline, CDR1 MNHNS and CDR2 SASEGT. The CDR3 DNA sequence: TGTGCCAGCGAAATCAGGGGGGCCAACACTGAAGCTTTCTTT. As protein: CASEIRGANTEAFF.

The chain employs TRBV6-1 and TRBJ2-3, with 7 bases fitting TRBD1. This CDR3 has 16 residues. In germline, CDR1 is MNHNS, CDR2 SASEGT. After removal of 5 bases from V and 0 bases from J, the junction contained 8 bases not matched to a gene. The CDR3 reads CASSPRDSASTDTQYF. The CDR3 nucleotides read TGTGCCAGCAGTCCCCGGGACAGTGCTAGCACAGATACGCAGTATTTT.

The rearrangement links TRBV20-1 to TRBJ1-1; 7 bases agree with TRBD1. Looked up from germline, CDR1 is DFQATT and CDR2 is SNEGSKA (reference sequence). The CDR3 spans 13 residues. J was trimmed by 7 bases and V by 1 base; bases with no gene match: 6. In DNA form, the CDR3 reads TGCAGTGCTAGAGTAGGGGGCGCGGGTGAAGCTTTCTTT. It codes for CSARVGGAGEAFF.

The V and J genes are TRBV19 and TRBJ1-6; a possible D gene is TRBD1 (5 bases). The CDR3 loop spans 16 amino acids. V lost 4 bases to trimming and J lost 6 bases, with 16 bases between them. The germline CDR1 and CDR2 sequences are LNHDA and SQIVND (reference sequence). The CDR3 DNA sequence: TGTGCCAGTAGTACGACTGGGACCCGTGGTAATTCACCCCTCCACTTT. Translated, it gives CASSTTGTRGNSPLHF.

This chain connects TRBV19 to TRBJ1-1; no definite D call. Germline V gene lookup returns CDR1 LNHDA and CDR2 SQIVND (reference sequence). V was shortened by 4 bases and J by 11 bases, with 20 bases between the two germline ends. This CDR3 has 14 residues. The CDR3 DNA reads TGTGCCAGTAGTACCCAGGACTACCCCCCAGCGGCTTTCTTT. Residues: CASSTQDYPPAAFF.

CDR3 amino acids: CASSSPTGALSYNSPLHF. DNA of the CDR3: TGTGCCAGCAGTTCCCCGACAGGGGCCCTCTCCTATAATTCACCCCTCCACTTT. The chain couples TRBV6-2 or TRBV6-3 to TRBJ1-6; 8 bases map to TRBD1. Germline values: CDR1 MNHEY, CDR2 SVGEGT. The CDR3 contains 18 residues. With 4 bases clipped from V and 0 bases from J, the junction kept 8 bases outside the gene matches.

The chain links TRBV7-2 to TRBJ2-2, with 9 bases aligning to TRBD2. CDR1 and CDR2 from the germline V gene are SGHTA and FQGNSA. Losses at the gene ends were 1 base for V and 4 bases for J; bases not matched to a gene: 7. This CDR3 is 17 amino acids long. The CDR3 sequence: CASSLGGGRAATGELFF. The CDR3 bases are TGTGCCAGCAGCTTAGGGGGCGGGAGGGCCGCCACCGGGGAGCTGTTTTTT. The variable domain in full, with the rest retrieved from reference TRBV7-2 and TRBJ2-2, is GAGVSQSPSNKVTEKGKDVELRCDPISGHTALYWYRQSLGQGLEFLIYFQGNSAPDKSGLPSDRFSAERTGGSVSTLTIQRTQQEDSAVYLCASSLGGGRAATGELFFGEGSRLTVL.

V usage is TRBV19 and J usage is TRBJ1-2; TRBD1 matches at 8 bases. Losses at the gene ends were 7 bases for V and 4 bases for J; bases not matched to a gene: 14. The CDR3 sequence is 16 residues long. Germline V gene lookup returns CDR1 LNHDA and CDR2 SQIVND (reference sequence). CDR3 region: CASTPTAGGRGYGYTF. The CDR3 DNA follows: TGTGCCAGTACCCCAACAGCAGGGGGCAGGGGCTATGGCTACACCTTC.

The V and J genes are TRBV2 and TRBJ2-3, with D maybe TRBD1 (6 bases). V lost 6 bases to trimming and J lost 2 bases, with 15 bases between them. Germline V gene data show CDR1 as SNHLY and CDR2 as FYNNEI. The CDR3 contains 15 residues. In DNA form, the CDR3 reads TGTGCCAGCAGGACCCGGACAGCTACCACAGATACGCAGTATTTT. Translated, it gives CASRTRTATTDTQYF.

V is TRBV20-1 and J is TRBJ2-1; TRBD2 matches 14 bases. V shed 1 base, J shed 5 bases, and the junction held 7 bases outside the gene matches. Germline V gene lookup returns CDR1 DFQATT and CDR2 SNEGSKA (reference sequence). The CDR3 runs 17 residues. CDR3 in DNA: TGCAGTGCTAGAGCCCCAGGACTAGCGGGAGGCAACAATGAGCAGTTCTTC. It translates to CSARAPGLAGGNNEQFF.